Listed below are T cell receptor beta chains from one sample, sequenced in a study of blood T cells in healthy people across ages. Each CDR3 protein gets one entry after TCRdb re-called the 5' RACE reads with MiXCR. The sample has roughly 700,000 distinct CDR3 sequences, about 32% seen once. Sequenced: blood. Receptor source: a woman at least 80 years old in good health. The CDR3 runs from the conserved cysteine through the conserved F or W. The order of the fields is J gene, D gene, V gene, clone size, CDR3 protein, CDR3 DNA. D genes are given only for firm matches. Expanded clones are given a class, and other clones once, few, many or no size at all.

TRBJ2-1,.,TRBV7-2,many,CASSLVGPREFF,TGTGCCAGCAGCCTTGTGGGACCCCGAGAGTTCTTC
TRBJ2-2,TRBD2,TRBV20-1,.,CSAPHARLAGGQGNTGELFF,TGCAGTGCTCCTCACGCGCGACTAGCGGGGGGGCAAGGGAACACCGGGGAGCTGTTTTTT
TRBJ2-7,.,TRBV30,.,CAWSVSSSYEQYF,TGTGCCTGGAGTGTATCGAGCTCCTACGAGCAGTACTTC
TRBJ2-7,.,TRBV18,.,CASSPRGSEQYF,TGTGCCAGCTCACCTCGTGGTAGTGAGCAGTACTTC
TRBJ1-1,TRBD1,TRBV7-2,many,CASSRDRQGAAFF,TGTGCCAGCAGCCGGGACCGACAGGGGGCAGCTTTCTTT
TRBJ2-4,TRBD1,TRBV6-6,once,CASSRQGVWEAQYF,TGTGCCAGCAGTCGACAGGGGGTTTGGGAGGCCCAGTACTTC
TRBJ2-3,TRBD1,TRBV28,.,CASSFPGQGSTDTQYF,TGCGCCAGCAGTTTCCCGGGACAGGGGAGCACAGATACGCAGTATTTT
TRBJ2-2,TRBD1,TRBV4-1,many,CASSQDGQGARTGELFF,TGCGCCAGCAGCCAAGATGGGCAGGGGGCGCGGACCGGGGAGCTGTTTTTT
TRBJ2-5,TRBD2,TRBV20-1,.,CSARGRGGLNYNEQYF,TGCAGTGCTAGAGGCCGCGGGGGTCTCAATTACAATGAGCAGTACTTC
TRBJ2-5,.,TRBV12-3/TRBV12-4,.,CASSLEGWGETQYF,TGTGCCAGCAGTTTAGAGGGGTGGGGGGAGACCCAGTACTTC
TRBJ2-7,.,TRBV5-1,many,CASSLALGATYEQYF,TGCGCCAGCAGCTTGGCCCTCGGGGCCACCTACGAGCAGTACTTC
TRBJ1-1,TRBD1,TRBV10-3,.,CAISPSTGQNTEAFF,TGTGCCATCAGCCCTTCGACAGGGCAGAACACTGAAGCTTTCTTT
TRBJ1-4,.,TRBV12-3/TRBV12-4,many,CASSPGETSSEKLFF,TGTGCCAGCAGTCCGGGAGAGACAAGCTCCGAAAAACTGTTTTTT
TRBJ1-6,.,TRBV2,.,CASTRGDRSNSPPHF,TGTGCCAGCACGCGGGGAGACAGGTCTAATTCACCCCCCCACTTT
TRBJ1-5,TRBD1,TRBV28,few,CASAGGAGNQPQHF,TGTGCCAGCGCAGGGGGCGCGGGCAATCAGCCCCAGCATTTT
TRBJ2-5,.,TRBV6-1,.,CASSEELVVGDEQYF,TGTGCCAGCAGTGAAGAACTAGTGGTGGGTGATGAGCAGTACTTC
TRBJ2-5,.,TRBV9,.,CASSGYPLAETQYF,TGTGCCAGCAGCGGATATCCTTTAGCAGAGACCCAGTACTTC
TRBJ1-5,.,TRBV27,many,CASSLSITREDQPQHF,TGTGCCAGCAGTTTATCGATAACCAGAGAGGATCAGCCCCAGCATTTT
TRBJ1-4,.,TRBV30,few,CAWTQWGNEKLFF,TGTGCCTGGACCCAGTGGGGGAATGAAAAACTGTTTTTT
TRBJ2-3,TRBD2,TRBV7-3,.,CASSSGTKQYF,TGTGCCAGCAGCTCGGGGACTAAGCAGTATTTT
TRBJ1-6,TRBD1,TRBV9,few,CASSPTTGVGSPLHF,TGTGCCAGCAGCCCCACGACAGGGGTAGGTTCACCCCTCCACTTT
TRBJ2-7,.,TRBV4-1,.,CASSQGRSSYEQYF,TGCGCCAGCAGCCAAGGACGGAGCTCCTACGAGCAGTACTTC
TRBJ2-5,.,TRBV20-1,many,CSASEEETQYF,TGCAGTGCTAGTGAGGAAGAGACCCAGTACTTC
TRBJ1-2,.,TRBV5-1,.,CASSYLAGTLNYGYTF,TGCGCCAGCAGCTACCTGGCGGGGACCCTAAACTATGGCTACACCTTC
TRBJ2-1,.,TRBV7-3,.,CASSRLVVMGSNEQFF,TGTGCCAGCAGCCGCTTAGTCGTAATGGGGTCGAATGAGCAGTTCTTC
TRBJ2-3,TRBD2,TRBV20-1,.,CSARYRRGGSTSTDTQYF,TGCAGTGCCAGATATCGGAGAGGCGGGAGTACTAGCACAGATACGCAGTATTTT
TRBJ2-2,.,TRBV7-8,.,CASGRSGGTGELFF,TGTGCCAGCGGCCGTAGTGGGGGGACCGGGGAGCTGTTTTTT
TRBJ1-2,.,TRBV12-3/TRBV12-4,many,CASSLLYGYTF,TGTGCCAGCAGTTTATTATATGGCTACACCTTC
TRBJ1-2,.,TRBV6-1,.,CASSEAAATEINYGYTF,TGTGCCAGCAGTGAGGCGGCTGCGACAGAGATTAACTATGGCTACACCTTC
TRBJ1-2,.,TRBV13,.,CASSLNPVYGYTF,TGTGCCAGCAGCTTGAACCCGGTTTATGGCTACACCTTC
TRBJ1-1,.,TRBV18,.,CASSPDRYQPAFF,TGTGCCAGCTCACCAGACCGCTACCAACCAGCTTTCTTT
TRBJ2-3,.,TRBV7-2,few,CASSLDPPSTDTQYF,TGTGCCAGCAGCTTAGACCCCCCCAGCACAGATACGCAGTATTTT
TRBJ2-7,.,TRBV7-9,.,CASSPYGFRATALDEQYF,TGTGCCAGCAGCCCGTACGGCTTCAGGGCTACGGCTCTGGACGAGCAGTACTTC
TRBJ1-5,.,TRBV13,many,CASSAGRQQPQHF,TGTGCCAGCAGCGCTGGGCGGCAGCAGCCCCAGCATTTT
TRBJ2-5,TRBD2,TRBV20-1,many,CSAPSGAGGETQYF,TGCAGTGCCCCAAGCGGGGCGGGTGGAGAGACCCAGTACTTC
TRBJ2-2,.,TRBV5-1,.,CASSLDIIASNTGELFF,TGCGCCAGCAGCCTGGACATAATAGCCTCGAACACCGGGGAGCTGTTTTTT
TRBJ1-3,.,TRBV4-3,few,CASSQDRVTTGNTIYF,TGCGCCAGCAGCCAAGATCGGGTGACAACAGGAAACACCATATATTTT
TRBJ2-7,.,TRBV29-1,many,CSVEGRPNERGTLSRQYF,TGCAGCGTTGAAGGGCGTCCGAACGAGAGAGGGACCCTTTCACGGCAGTACTTC
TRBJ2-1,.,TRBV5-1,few,CAGSLAGGGGDEQFF,TGCGCCGGCAGCTTGGCGGGTGGGGGGGGCGATGAGCAGTTCTTC
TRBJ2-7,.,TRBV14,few,CASSQVSRYEQYF,TGTGCCAGCAGCCAAGTGTCCCGGTACGAGCAGTACTTC
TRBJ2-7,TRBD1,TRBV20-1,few,CSASTGGNEQYF,TGCAGTGCTTCGACAGGGGGCAACGAGCAGTACTTC
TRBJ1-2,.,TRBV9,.,CASGGESAGYTF,TGTGCCAGCGGGGGAGAATCGGCTGGCTACACCTTC
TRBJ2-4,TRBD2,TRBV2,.,CASALSAGGKNIQYF,TGTGCCAGCGCCTTGTCAGCGGGAGGCAAAAACATTCAGTACTTC
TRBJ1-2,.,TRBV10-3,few,CAISESGVGYGYTF,TGTGCCATCAGTGAGTCGGGGGTAGGATATGGCTACACCTTC
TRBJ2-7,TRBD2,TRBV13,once,CASGMGGNYEQYF,TGTGCCAGCGGGATGGGAGGGAACTACGAGCAGTACTTC
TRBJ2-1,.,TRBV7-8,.,CASSPWSEDLRNEQFF,TGTGCCAGCAGCCCCTGGAGTGAGGACCTCAGAAATGAGCAGTTCTTC
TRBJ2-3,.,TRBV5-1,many,CASSLTAGAYTDTQYF,TGCGCCAGCAGCCTGACGGCGGGGGCGTACACAGATACGCAGTATTTT
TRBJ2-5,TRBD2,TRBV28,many,CAAGGGPGKTQYF,TGTGCCGCCGGCGGGGGGCCCGGGAAGACCCAGTACTTC
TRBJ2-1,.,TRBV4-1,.,CASSEEGRLNEQFF,TGCGCCAGCAGCGAAGAGGGTCGACTGAATGAGCAGTTCTTC
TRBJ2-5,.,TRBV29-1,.,CSVEDRAKRETQYF,TGCAGCGTTGAAGATCGGGCCAAGAGGGAGACCCAGTACTTC
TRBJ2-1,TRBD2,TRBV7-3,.,CASSLNPRTSGGNEQFF,TGTGCCAGCAGCTTAAACCCAAGGACTAGCGGGGGCAATGAGCAGTTCTTC
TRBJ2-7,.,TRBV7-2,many,CASSLERISYEQYF,TGTGCCAGCAGCTTAGAGAGGATCTCCTACGAGCAGTACTTC
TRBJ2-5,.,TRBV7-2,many,CASSPHGGSGETQYF,TGTGCCAGCAGCCCTCACGGAGGGTCGGGGGAGACCCAGTACTTC